These T cell receptor beta chains were read from a single sample in a study of cytomegalovirus exposure and HLA in healthy donors. Sequenced by immunoSEQ multiplex PCR; TCRdb stores in-frame clones only, minus some. The sample shows 55,000 to 70,000 clones, about nine tenths of them seen only once. The specimen sequenced was PBMCs. These receptors were collected from a woman younger than 45 in good health and CMV-seronegative. Each CDR3 is given with its conserved first and last residue.

J: TRBJ1-1
V: TRBV11-3
CDR3: CASSRGDRGTEAFF

J: TRBJ1-5
V: TRBV19
CDR3: CASSGTAVYQPQHF

J: TRBJ2-5
V: TRBV6-5
CDR3: CASSYSTGGAETQYF

J: TRBJ1-2
V: TRBV28
CDR3: CASRGVYGYTF

J: TRBJ2-3
V: TRBV6-1
CDR3: CASRTSGSADTQYF

J: TRBJ1-2
V: TRBV27
CDR3: CASRRVIQGAVGYTF

J: TRBJ2-2
V: TRBV11-2
CDR3: CASSISSWAGELFF

J: TRBJ2-7
V: TRBV7-6
CDR3: CASSPTGTSGSAQYF

J: TRBJ2-1
V: TRBV6-4
CDR3: CASSTSAESNEQFF

J: .
V: TRBV19
CDR3: CASKRVQSSYEQYF

J: TRBJ1-2
V: TRBV5-1
CDR3: CASSGTGEDLYGYTF

J: TRBJ1-5
V: TRBV5-1
CDR3: CASSLAKQGASNQPQHF

J: TRBJ2-7
V: TRBV4-1
CDR3: CASSQGRASGNYEQYF

J: TRBJ1-1
V: TRBV14
CDR3: CASSRTGGVGTEAFF

J: TRBJ1-5
V: TRBV27
CDR3: CASRELQGYNQPQHF

J: TRBJ2-1
V: TRBV6-1
CDR3: CASSPTSGSYNEQFF

J: TRBJ1-1
V: TRBV4-3
CDR3: CASSYLGVGTEAFF

J: TRBJ2-3
V: TRBV29-1
CDR3: CSGTSGVTDTQYF

J: TRBJ2-3
V: TRBV6-4
CDR3: CASSDTGGGTDTQYF

J: TRBJ2-3
V: TRBV10-3
CDR3: CAIREVGTDTQYF

J: TRBJ2-7
V: TRBV10-3
CDR3: CAIRGQGFYEQYF

J: TRBJ2-2
V: TRBV11-2
CDR3: CASSQTSFGELFF

J: TRBJ2-7
V: TRBV6-1
CDR3: CASSEWGAQYF

J: TRBJ1-2
V: TRBV5-1
CDR3: CASSSDSPNYGYTF

J: TRBJ1-1
V: TRBV7-8
CDR3: CASSLSGGRWANTEAFF

J: TRBJ2-7
V: TRBV5-6
CDR3: CASSHGSNYEQYF